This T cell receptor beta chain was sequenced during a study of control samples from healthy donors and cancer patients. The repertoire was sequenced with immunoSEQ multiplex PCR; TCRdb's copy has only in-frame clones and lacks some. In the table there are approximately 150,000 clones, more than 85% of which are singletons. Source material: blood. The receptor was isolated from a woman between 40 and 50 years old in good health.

CDR3 protein: CASSQDWGWATNTGELFF. In DNA, the CDR3 is TGTGCCAGCAGCCAAGATTGGGGGTGGGCCACGAACACCGGGGAGCTGTTTTTT. The rearrangement links TRBV4-2 to TRBJ2-2; either TRBD1 or TRBD2 may supply D (5 bases each). CDR1 is LGHNA and CDR2 is YNFKEQ in the germline V gene. Trimming stripped 0 bases from V and 0 bases from J, with 14 bases between. The CDR3 extends over 18 amino acids.